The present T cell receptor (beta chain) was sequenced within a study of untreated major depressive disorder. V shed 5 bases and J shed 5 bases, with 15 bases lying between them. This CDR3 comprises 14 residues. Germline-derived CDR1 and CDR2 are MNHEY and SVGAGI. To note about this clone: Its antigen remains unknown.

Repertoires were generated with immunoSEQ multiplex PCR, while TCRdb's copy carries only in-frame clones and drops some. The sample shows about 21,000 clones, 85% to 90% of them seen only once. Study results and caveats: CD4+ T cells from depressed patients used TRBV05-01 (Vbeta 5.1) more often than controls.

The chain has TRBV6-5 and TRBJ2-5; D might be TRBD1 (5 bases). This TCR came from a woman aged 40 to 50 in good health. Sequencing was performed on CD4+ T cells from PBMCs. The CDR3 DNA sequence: TGTGCCAGCAGTAAACGTGGGGCTTGGGAGACCCAGTACTTC. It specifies CASSKRGAWETQYF.